Sequencing of this T cell receptor (beta chain) was carried out in a study of CDR3 diversity in severe acne (dated by TCRdb to between 2017 and 2020). Regarding this clonotype: The target of this receptor is not known. No much larger clonotype is one base removed from it; base qualities were not supplied.

Receptor libraries were prepared by PCR. Sequencing took place on an Illumina HiSeq 2000. TCRdb ran its own pipeline on the public reads, namely fastp trimming at Q25 and MiXCR clone calling, and kept in-frame beta chains. Merged by CDR3 protein, the rows form single entries marked with the most common genes and DNA. Present in this sample are some 85,000 distinct CDR3 sequences, 45% to 50% of which were seen just once. In total, the top ten clones hold 11% of the sample. This TCR derives from a male donor with severe acne vulgaris. Sample: blood.

The DNA is TGCAGCGTTGAAAGAAGAAAACCTGGCTACACCTTC. Its protein product is CSVERRKPGYTF. The rearrangement combines TRBV29-1 with TRBJ1-2; no D gene is confidently identified. As encoded in the germline V gene, CDR1 is SQVTM while CDR2 is ANQGSEA. V was cut back by 2 bases and J by 7 bases, leaving a gap of 11 bases between them. The CDR3 spans 12 residues, from the cysteine through the phenylalanine. Only the CDR3 DNA stays, 36 bases, in frame from base 1.